One sample yielded the 30 T cell receptor beta chains listed below, sequenced in a study of OX40 agonist ivuxolimab in advanced cancers. The repertoire was sequenced with immunoSEQ multiplex PCR; TCRdb's copy has only in-frame clones and lacks some. The table lists some 74,000 clones, about 94% of them singletons, with around 9.6% in the top ten. The sample was CD4+ or CD8+ T cells sorted from blood, taken in a trial of the OX40 agonist ivuxolimab. These receptors were collected from an adult with an advanced solid tumor such as melanoma, head and neck, liver or kidney cancer.

The chain recombines TRBV9 with TRBJ2-1; the D is unclear. Looked up from germline, CDR1 is SGDLS and CDR2 is YYNGEE. The V and J ends lost 3 bases and 10 bases respectively, with 8 bases between them. The CDR3 spans 11 residues. In DNA, the CDR3 is TGTGCCAGCAGCGCCGCTGGAGAGCAGTTCTTC. It translates to CASSAAGEQFF.

DNA for the CDR3: TGTGCCAGCAGAACACAGGGTGATGGAGAAGCTTTCTTT. Translated, it gives CASRTQGDGEAFF. The V gene is TRBV27, the J gene TRBJ1-1; a possible D gene is TRBD1 (6 bases). The CDR3 totals 13 residues. V dropped 6 bases and J dropped 8 bases, with 16 bases sitting between them. Germline-derived CDR1 and CDR2 are MNHEY and SMNVEV (reference sequence).

The chain recombines TRBV7-8 with TRBJ1-5, with 7 nucleotides matching TRBD1. Germline V gene data show CDR1 as SGHVS and CDR2 as FQNEAQ. CDR3 length: 15 amino acids. Unmatched junction bases numbered 10, after V lost 5 bases and J lost 6 bases. Here the CDR3 DNA reads TGTGCCAGCAGCCCTAAGGACAGGAATGGTCAGCCCCAGCATTTT. Translation gives CASSPKDRNGQPQHF.

The chain employs TRBV6-5 and TRBJ2-1; 8 bases are shared with TRBD2. V shed 9 bases, J shed 4 bases, and the junction held 8 bases outside the gene matches. Germline values: CDR1 MNHEY, CDR2 SVGAGI. The CDR3 has 14 residues. The CDR3, as DNA: TGTGCCAGTGCACTAGCGGCCTTATACAATGAGCAGTTCTTC. Encoded protein: CASALAALYNEQFF.

This clone was counted only a few times. V gene TRBV28 combines with J gene TRBJ2-7, with D unclear. The CDR3 has 15 amino acids. Germline loops: CDR1 MDHEN, CDR2 SYDVKM. Trimming shortened V by 1 base and J by 2 bases, and 12 bases separated the two germline ends. CDR3 bases: TGTGCCAGCAGTTTATTACTGGTGGGCCCCTACGAGCAGTACTTC. This codes for CASSLLLVGPYEQYF.

This clone was seen once. The chain links TRBV7-9 to TRBJ2-6; 9 nucleotides agree with TRBD1. The CDR3 sequence is 18 residues long. The germline gives CDR1 SEHNR, CDR2 FQNEAQ (reference sequence). V lost 4 bases, J lost 4 bases, and 11 bases stayed unmatched. CDR3 nucleotide sequence: TGTGCCAGCAGCTCCACGGCCTTCGGACAGGGGGGGGCCAACGTCCTGACTTTC. This encodes CASSSTAFGQGGANVLTF.

CDR3: CASSLTGFYSPLHF. CDR3 coding DNA: TGTGCCAGCAGTTTAACAGGGTTTTACTCACCCCTCCACTTT. J is TRBJ1-6 and V is TRBV27; D perhaps matches TRBD1 (6 bases). The ends were cut back, 2 bases at V and 10 bases at J, with 12 bases in the middle. Looked up from germline, CDR1 is MNHEY and CDR2 is SMNVEV (reference sequence). The CDR3 totals 14 residues.

This clone was found once. The chain joins TRBV4-2 to TRBJ2-3, with 8 bases matching TRBD2. The CDR3 runs 17 residues. The germline V gene encodes CDR1 LGHNA and CDR2 YNFKEQ. Trimming cost V 1 base and J 4 bases; bases outside gene matches: 10. The CDR3 DNA reads TGTGCCAGCAGCCAAGGGGCAGCGGGAGTAATAGCAGATACGCAGTATTTT. As protein: CASSQGAAGVIADTQYF.

The chain has TRBV29-1 and TRBJ2-7; TRBD2 matches 7 bases. CDR1 and CDR2 from the germline V gene are SQVTM and ANQGSEA. This CDR3 contains 11 residues. V shed 3 bases, J shed 12 bases, and the junction held 8 bases outside the gene matches. DNA for the CDR3: TGCAGCGTTGATAACGGGGAGGGGCGGTACTTC. This codes for CSVDNGEGRYF.

V is TRBV6-5 and J is TRBJ1-2; no firm D call. Germline V CDR1 and CDR2: MNHEY, SVGAGI. Trimming shortened V by 3 bases and J by 2 bases, and 7 bases separated the two germline ends. The CDR3 spans 13 residues. In DNA, the CDR3 is TGTGCCAGCAGTTATCAGGAGAACTATGGCTACACCTTC. Its protein is CASSYQENYGYTF.

A single count supports this clone. J is TRBJ2-1 and V is TRBV18; D not certain. The CDR3 loop spans 16 amino acids. Germline loops: CDR1 KGHSH, CDR2 LQKENI. V gave up 4 bases and J gave up 1 base, with 14 bases separating them. The CDR3 region has the DNA TGTGCCAGCTCACTCGACCCCGTCTGGTCCTACAATGAGCAGTTCTTC. Its protein product is CASSLDPVWSYNEQFF. Based on the CDR3 plus reference TRBV18 and TRBJ2-1, the full variable domain is NAGVMQNPRHLVRRRGQEARLRCSPMKGHSHVYWYRQLPEEGLKFMVYLQKENIIDESGMPKERFSAEFPKEGPSILRIQQVVRGDSAAYFCASSLDPVWSYNEQFFGPGTRLTVL.

The chain is built from TRBV6-1 and TRBJ2-2; D might be TRBD1 or TRBD2, each matching 5 bases. Between the trimmed V and J ends, which lost 1 base and 0 bases, there was a span of 9 bases. This CDR3 is 16 amino acids long. Germline CDR1 MNHNS, CDR2 SASEGT. The DNA of the CDR3 is TGTGCCAGCAGTGAAGTGTTGGGGGCGAACACCGGGGAGCTGTTTTTT. Translated: CASSEVLGANTGELFF.

The V gene is TRBV7-9, the J gene TRBJ2-7; maybe TRBD2 (5 bases). V lost 5 bases and J lost 5, with 31 bases in between. The V gene's germline CDR1 is SEHNR and CDR2 FQNEAQ (reference sequence). This CDR3 region has 19 residues. The CDR3 is CASSTTVLLYPGKGDEQYF. The DNA of the CDR3 is TGTGCCAGCAGCACCACGGTTCTACTTTATCCGGGAAAAGGTGACGAGCAGTACTTC.

The V call is TRBV19, the J call TRBJ1-3; D gene uncertain. Trimming stripped 3 bases from V and 4 bases from J, with 10 bases between. Germline V gene data show CDR1 as LNHDA and CDR2 as SQIVND (reference sequence). The CDR3 loop spans 14 amino acids. The CDR3 reads CASSMKVVGNTIYF. In DNA, the CDR3 is TGTGCCAGTAGTATGAAGGTTGTCGGAAACACCATATATTTT. Supplemented by reference TRBV19 and TRBJ1-3, the full variable domain reads DGGITQSPKYLFRKEGQNVTLSCEQNLNHDAMYWYRQDPGQGLRLIYYSQIVNDFQKGDIAEGYSVSREKKESFPLTVTSAQKNPTAFYLCASSMKVVGNTIYFGEGSWLTVV.

This clone has just one count. The rearrangement links TRBV5-1 to TRBJ2-4, with 13 bases fitting TRBD2. The CDR3 covers 16 residues. From germline, CDR1 is SGHRS and CDR2 YFSETQ. V trimming: 3 bases; J trimming: 7 bases; junction bases outside the gene matches: 7. The CDR3 DNA sequence: TGCGCCAGCAGCTCCGGACTAGCGGGGGCGAGGAACATTCAGTACTTC. Protein product: CASSSGLAGARNIQYF. Filled out from reference TRBV5-1 and TRBJ2-4, the complete variable domain reads KAGVTQTPRYLIKTRGQQVTLSCSPISGHRSVSWYQQTPGQGLQFLFEYFSETQRNKGNFPGRFSGRQFSNSRSEMNVSTLELGDSALYLCASSSGLAGARNIQYFGAGTRLSVL.

Worth noting for this clone: The junction departs from the called germline gene at one end, perhaps through a read error. This chain connects TRBV2 to TRBJ2-7; D is unclear. The CDR3 length is 12 residues. Germline V lookup: CDR1 SNHLY, CDR2 FYNNEI. The CDR3, as DNA: TGTGCCAGCAGTGAAGACTCCTCCGAGCAGTACTTC. Residues: CASSEDSSEQYF. Drawing the rest from reference TRBV2 and TRBJ2-7, the complete variable domain is EPEVTQTPSHQVTQMGQEVILRCVPISNHLYFYWYRQILGQKVEFLVSFYNNEISEKSEIFDDQFSVERPDGSNFTLKIRSTKLEDSAMYFCASSEDSSEQYFGPGTRLTVT.

The rearrangement links TRBV28 to TRBJ1-2; the match to TRBD1 covers 8 bases. J was trimmed by 7 bases and V by 4 bases; bases with no gene match: 8. This CDR3 contains 14 residues. Germline CDR1 is MDHEN and CDR2 is SYDVKM. DNA of the CDR3: TGTGCCAGCAGTTCCAGGACAGGGCGGGGTGGCTACACCTTC. It specifies CASSSRTGRGGYTF.

This rearrangement joins TRBV5-1 to TRBJ2-1, with TRBD1 matching over 9 bases. The CDR3 runs 13 residues. Germline CDR1 SGHRS, CDR2 YFSETQ. The V and J ends lost 4 bases and 7 bases, in that order; junction bases with no gene match: 3. Written as DNA, the CDR3 is TGCGCCAGCAGCCTGACAGGGGGGAATGAGCAGTTCTTC. Its protein is CASSLTGGNEQFF.

The chain combines TRBV19 with TRBJ2-7; TRBD1 matches at 8 bases. Germline V gene data show CDR1 as LNHDA and CDR2 as SQIVND (reference sequence). This CDR3 spans 15 amino acids. Losses at the gene ends were 6 bases for V and 1 base for J; bases not matched to a gene: 8. The CDR3 sequence: CASRAYRGSSYEQYF. CDR3 bases: TGTGCCAGTAGAGCTTACAGGGGGTCATCCTACGAGCAGTACTTC.

This sequence joins TRBV9 and TRBJ2-7, with 7 bases aligning to TRBD2. This CDR3 is built from 12 residues. After removal of 3 bases from V and 6 bases from J, the junction contained 3 bases not matched to a gene. Germline V gene sequence: CDR1 SGDLS, CDR2 YYNGEE. For the CDR3, the DNA is TGTGCCAGCAGCGAGTTAGCGGGCGAGCAGTACTTC. It translates to CASSELAGEQYF.

The rearrangement links TRBV6-6 to TRBJ2-7; perhaps D is TRBD1 or TRBD2 (5 bases each). Trimming took 0 bases from V and 5 from J, leaving 14 bases between them. Per the germline V gene, CDR1 is MNHNY and CDR2 is SVGAGI (reference sequence). This CDR3 spans 15 amino acids. The CDR3 is CASSYSNGAADEQYF. The DNA of the CDR3 is TGTGCCAGCAGTTACTCGAATGGGGCAGCGGACGAGCAGTACTTC.

J is TRBJ2-1 and V is TRBV27; possibly TRBD1 or TRBD2 for D (5 bases each). V gave up 7 bases and J gave up 7 bases, with 17 bases separating them. CDR1 MNHEY and CDR2 SMNVEV come from the germline V gene (reference sequence). The CDR3 length is 14 residues. This CDR3 reads CASNFLGPRNEQFF. CDR3 coding DNA: TGTGCCAGCAATTTTTTGGGACCGCGGAATGAGCAGTTCTTC.

V usage is TRBV27 and J usage is TRBJ2-7, with a weak D call TRBD1 (9 bases). In germline, CDR1 is MNHEY, CDR2 SMNVEV (reference sequence). V lost 4 bases, J lost 4 bases, and 23 bases lay in between. The CDR3 consists of 17 residues. Here the CDR3 DNA reads TGTGCCAGCAGTTCATATACGGGGGGGACAGGGCCGTACGAGCAGTACTTC. The encoded protein is CASSSYTGGTGPYEQYF.

V usage is TRBV19 and J usage is TRBJ1-2; possible D gene TRBD1, 5 bases. The germline V and J ends were trimmed by 7 bases and 6 bases, with 21 bases remaining between them. This CDR3 is 15 amino acids long. The germline gives CDR1 LNHDA, CDR2 SQIVND (reference sequence). The DNA of the CDR3 is TGTGCCAGTACTCCCCAGGGCCAAGGGGTTGATGGCTACACCTTC. Its translation: CASTPQGQGVDGYTF.

This clone was seen only once. The chain employs TRBV7-9 and TRBJ1-4, with TRBD1 matching 7 bases. The germline gives CDR1 SEHNR, CDR2 FQNEAQ (reference sequence). The CDR3 has 17 residues. J gave up 8 bases and V 7 bases, and 19 bases lay outside the gene matches. Here the CDR3 DNA reads TGTGCCAGCATAGGTTTAGGCCGACAGGGCCAGGGAGAAAAACTGTTTTTT. Translated, it gives CASIGLGRQGQGEKLFF.

The V call is TRBV27, the J call TRBJ1-1, with 11 bases matching TRBD1. Germline V gives CDR1 MNHEY, CDR2 SMNVEV (reference sequence). This CDR3 comprises 15 residues. The ends lost 0 bases at V and 7 bases at J; junction bases unmatched: 4. CDR3: CASSLSGTGGYEAFF. The DNA of the CDR3 is TGTGCCAGCAGTTTATCTGGGACAGGGGGTTATGAAGCTTTCTTT.

The rearrangement joins TRBV18 to TRBJ2-3; D is ambiguous. V was cut by 2 bases and J by 0 bases, with 3 bases left in between. CDR1 is KGHSH, CDR2 LQKENI, per germline. The CDR3 is made up of 13 amino acids. CDR3 amino acids: CASSPSSTDTQYF. The CDR3 DNA is TGTGCCAGCTCACCATCTAGCACAGATACGCAGTATTTT.

The gene calls are TRBV9 and TRBJ2-7; 7 bases match TRBD1. Germline V lookup: CDR1 SGDLS, CDR2 YYNGEE. This CDR3 has 16 residues. V shed 3 bases and J 12 bases; nucleotides not matched to a gene: 21. The CDR3 coding sequence is TGTGCCAGCAGCGAGGCCCCCGGGGACAGCTCCCGAAAGCTGTACTTC. Protein: CASSEAPGDSSRKLYF.

The genes are TRBV30 and TRBJ1-2; TRBD1 is a possible D gene (5 bases). CDR1 is GTSNPN and CDR2 is SVGIG in the germline V gene (reference sequence). The CDR3 is 14 residues long. V was trimmed by 2 bases and J by 3 bases, leaving 13 bases between them. As DNA, the CDR3 is TGTGCCTGGAGTCACCGACAGTTACACTATGGCTACACCTTC. This codes for CAWSHRQLHYGYTF.

This chain links TRBV7-8 with TRBJ2-1; TRBD1 or TRBD2 may be the D gene (5 bases each). Trimming cost V 4 bases and J 6 bases, with 16 bases left between them. The germline V gene has CDR1 SGHVS and CDR2 FQNEAQ. This CDR3 contains 15 residues. The CDR3, as DNA: TGTGCCAGCAGCTATGGGACCGCGGTCTCCAATGAGCAGTTCTTC. Translation gives CASSYGTAVSNEQFF.